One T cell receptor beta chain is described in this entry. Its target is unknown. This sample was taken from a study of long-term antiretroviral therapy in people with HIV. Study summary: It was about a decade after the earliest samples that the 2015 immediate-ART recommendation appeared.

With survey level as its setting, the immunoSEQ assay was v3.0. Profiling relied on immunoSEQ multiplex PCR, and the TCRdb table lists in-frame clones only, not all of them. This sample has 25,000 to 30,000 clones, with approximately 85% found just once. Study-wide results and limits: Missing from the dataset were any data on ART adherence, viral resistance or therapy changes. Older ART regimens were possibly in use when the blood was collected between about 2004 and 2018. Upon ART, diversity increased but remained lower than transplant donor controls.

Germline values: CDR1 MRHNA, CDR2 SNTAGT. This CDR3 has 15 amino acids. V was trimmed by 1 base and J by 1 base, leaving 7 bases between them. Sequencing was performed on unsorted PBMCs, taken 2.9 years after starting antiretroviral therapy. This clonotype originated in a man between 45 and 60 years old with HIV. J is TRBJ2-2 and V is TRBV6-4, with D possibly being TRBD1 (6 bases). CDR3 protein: CASSDWTENTGELFF. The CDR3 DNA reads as TGTGCCAGCAGTGACTGGACAGAGAACACCGGGGAGCTGTTTTTT.